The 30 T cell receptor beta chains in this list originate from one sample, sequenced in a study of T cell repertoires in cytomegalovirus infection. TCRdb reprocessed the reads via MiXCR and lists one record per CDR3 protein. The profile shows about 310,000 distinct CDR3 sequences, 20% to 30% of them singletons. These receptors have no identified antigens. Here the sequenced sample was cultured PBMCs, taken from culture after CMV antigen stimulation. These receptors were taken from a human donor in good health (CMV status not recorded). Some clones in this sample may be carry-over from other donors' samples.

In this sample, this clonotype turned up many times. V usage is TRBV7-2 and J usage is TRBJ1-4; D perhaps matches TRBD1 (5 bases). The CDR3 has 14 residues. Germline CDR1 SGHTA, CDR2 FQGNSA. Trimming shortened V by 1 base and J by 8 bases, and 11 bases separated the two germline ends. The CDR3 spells CASSLGAGKEKLFF. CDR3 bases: TGTGCCAGCAGCTTAGGGGCAGGGAAGGAAAAACTGTTTTTT.

Written as DNA, the CDR3 is TGTGCCACCAGCAGTCCGCGATCGTCCAGGCACACTGAAGCTTTCTTT. Amino acids: CATSSPRSSRHTEAFF. The chain uses TRBV15 and TRBJ1-1, with no clear D. The CDR3 has 16 amino acids. Germline V gives CDR1 LNHNV, CDR2 YYDKDF (reference sequence). The V gene lost 3 bases and the J gene lost 3 bases, with 17 bases spanning the gap.

The CDR3 bases are TGTGCCAGTATGAGTTCTAACTATGGCTACACCTTC. This codes for CASMSSNYGYTF. This sequence joins TRBV19 and TRBJ1-2, with D uncertain. V lost 7 bases, J lost 0 bases, and 6 bases lay in between. Germline lookup yields CDR1 LNHDA and CDR2 SQIVND (reference sequence). The CDR3 length is 12 residues.

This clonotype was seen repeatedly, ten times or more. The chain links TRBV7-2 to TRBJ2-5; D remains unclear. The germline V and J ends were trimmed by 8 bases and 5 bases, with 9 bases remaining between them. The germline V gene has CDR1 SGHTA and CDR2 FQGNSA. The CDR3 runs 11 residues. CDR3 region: CASDRAETQYF. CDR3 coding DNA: TGTGCCAGCGACCGGGCTGAGACCCAGTACTTC.

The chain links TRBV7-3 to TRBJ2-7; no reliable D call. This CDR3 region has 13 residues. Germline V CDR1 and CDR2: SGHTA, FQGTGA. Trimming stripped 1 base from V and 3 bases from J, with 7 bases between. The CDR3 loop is CASSLNRNYEQYF. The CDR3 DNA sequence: TGTGCCAGCAGCTTAAACCGAAACTACGAGCAGTACTTC.

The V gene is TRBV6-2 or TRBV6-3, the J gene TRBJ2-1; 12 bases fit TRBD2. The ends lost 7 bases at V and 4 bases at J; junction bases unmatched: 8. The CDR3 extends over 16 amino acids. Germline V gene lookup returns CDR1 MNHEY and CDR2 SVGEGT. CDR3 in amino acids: CASKNSGLAGYNEQFF. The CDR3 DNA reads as TGTGCCAGCAAAAATTCAGGACTAGCGGGGTACAATGAGCAGTTCTTC.

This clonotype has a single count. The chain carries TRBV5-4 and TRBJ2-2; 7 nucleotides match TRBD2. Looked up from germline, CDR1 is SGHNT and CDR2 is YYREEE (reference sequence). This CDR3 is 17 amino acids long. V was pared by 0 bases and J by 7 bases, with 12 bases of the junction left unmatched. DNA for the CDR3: TGTGCCAGCAGCTTGGGGCGCGGGAGTGGGTCCGACGGGGAGCTGTTTTTT. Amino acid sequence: CASSLGRGSGSDGELFF.

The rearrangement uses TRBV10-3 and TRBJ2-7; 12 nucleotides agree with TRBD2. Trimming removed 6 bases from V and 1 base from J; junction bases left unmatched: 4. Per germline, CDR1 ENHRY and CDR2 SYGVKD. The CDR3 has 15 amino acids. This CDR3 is CAIRTSGSASYEQYF. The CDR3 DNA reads TGTGCCATCAGGACTAGCGGGAGCGCATCCTACGAGCAGTACTTC.

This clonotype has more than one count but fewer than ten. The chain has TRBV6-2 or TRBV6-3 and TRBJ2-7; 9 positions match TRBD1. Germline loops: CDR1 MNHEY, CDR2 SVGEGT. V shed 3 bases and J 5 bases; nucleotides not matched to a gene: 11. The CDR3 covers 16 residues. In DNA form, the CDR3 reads TGTGCCAGCAGTTATGTAAGAGGGACAGGGCCCCACGAGCAGTACTTC. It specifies CASSYVRGTGPHEQYF.

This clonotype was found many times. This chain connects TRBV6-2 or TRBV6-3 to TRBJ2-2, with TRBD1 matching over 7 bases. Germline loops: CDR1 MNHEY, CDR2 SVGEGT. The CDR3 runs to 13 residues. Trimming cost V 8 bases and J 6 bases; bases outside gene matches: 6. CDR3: CASGTGVAGELFF. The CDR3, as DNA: TGTGCCAGCGGCACAGGGGTTGCCGGGGAGCTGTTTTTT.

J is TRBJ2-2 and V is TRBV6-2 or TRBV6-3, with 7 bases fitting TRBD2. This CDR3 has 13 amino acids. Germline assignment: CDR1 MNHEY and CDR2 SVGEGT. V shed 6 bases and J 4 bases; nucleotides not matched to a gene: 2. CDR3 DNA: TGTGCCAGCAGCACTAGCGTCACCGGGGAGCTGTTTTTT. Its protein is CASSTSVTGELFF.

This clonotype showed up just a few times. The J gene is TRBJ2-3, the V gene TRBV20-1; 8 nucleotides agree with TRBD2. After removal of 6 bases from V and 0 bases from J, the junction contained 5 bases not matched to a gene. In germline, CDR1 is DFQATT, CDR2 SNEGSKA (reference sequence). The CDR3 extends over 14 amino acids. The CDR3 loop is CSALAGSSTDTQYF. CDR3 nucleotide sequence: TGCAGTGCCTTAGCGGGATCTAGCACAGATACGCAGTATTTT.

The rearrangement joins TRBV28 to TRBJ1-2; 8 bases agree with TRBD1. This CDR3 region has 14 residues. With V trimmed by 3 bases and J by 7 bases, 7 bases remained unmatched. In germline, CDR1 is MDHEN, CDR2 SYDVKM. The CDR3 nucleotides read TGTGCCAGCAGTTTTCAGGGGGCGTTTACTGGCTACACCTTC. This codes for CASSFQGAFTGYTF.

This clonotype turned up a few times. The CDR3, as DNA: TGTGCCAGCAGGGGGACGGGCCAAAATCAGCCCCAGCATTTT. Amino acid sequence: CASRGTGQNQPQHF. This sequence joins TRBV12-3 or TRBV12-4 and TRBJ1-5; D may be TRBD1 (5 bases). The germline V and J ends were trimmed by 6 bases and 4 bases, with 13 bases remaining between them. The CDR3 is made up of 14 amino acids.

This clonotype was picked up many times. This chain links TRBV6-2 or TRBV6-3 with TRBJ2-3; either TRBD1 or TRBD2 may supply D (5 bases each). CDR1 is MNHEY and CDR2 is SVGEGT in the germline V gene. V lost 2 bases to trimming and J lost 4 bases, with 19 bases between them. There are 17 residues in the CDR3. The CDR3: CASSYRYSTRDPDTQYF. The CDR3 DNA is TGTGCCAGCAGTTACCGATATTCTACGAGGGACCCAGATACGCAGTATTTT.

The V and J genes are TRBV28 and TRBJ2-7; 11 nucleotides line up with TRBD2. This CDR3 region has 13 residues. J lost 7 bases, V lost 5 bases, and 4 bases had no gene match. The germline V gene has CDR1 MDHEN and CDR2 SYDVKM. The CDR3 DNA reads TGTGCCAGCAGTCCATGGACTAGCGGGGAGCAGTACTTC. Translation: CASSPWTSGEQYF.

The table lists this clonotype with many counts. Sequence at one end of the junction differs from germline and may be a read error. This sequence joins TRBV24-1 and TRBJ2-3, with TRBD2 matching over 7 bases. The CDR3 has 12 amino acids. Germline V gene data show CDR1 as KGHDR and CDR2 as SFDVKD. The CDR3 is CATSDSGSGSHF. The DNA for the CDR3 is TGTGCCACCAGTGATTCGGGTAGCGGGTCTCATTTT.

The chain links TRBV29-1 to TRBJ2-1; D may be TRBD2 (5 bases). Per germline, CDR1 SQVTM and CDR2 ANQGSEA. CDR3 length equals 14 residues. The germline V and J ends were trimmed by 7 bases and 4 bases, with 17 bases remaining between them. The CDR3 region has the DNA TGCAGCGCCTCCCGTGGGAGCCTGTACAATGAGCAGTTCTTC. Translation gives CSASRGSLYNEQFF.

As DNA, the CDR3 is TGTGCCACCACGGGGTCCTACAATGAGCAGTTCTTC. Protein product: CATTGSYNEQFF. The genes are TRBV7-9 and TRBJ2-1; tentatively, D is TRBD2 (5 bases). V shed 10 bases and J shed 1 base, with 8 bases lying between them. CDR3 size: 12 residues. Germline CDR1 reads SEHNR; CDR2 reads FQNEAQ (reference sequence).

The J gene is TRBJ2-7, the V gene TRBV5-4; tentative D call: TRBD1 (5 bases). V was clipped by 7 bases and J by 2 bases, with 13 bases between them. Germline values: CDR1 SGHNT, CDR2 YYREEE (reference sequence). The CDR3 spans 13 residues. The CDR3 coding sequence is TGTGCCAGCTCCCGCCAGGGTCCCTACGAGCAGTACGTC. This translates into CASSRQGPYEQYV.

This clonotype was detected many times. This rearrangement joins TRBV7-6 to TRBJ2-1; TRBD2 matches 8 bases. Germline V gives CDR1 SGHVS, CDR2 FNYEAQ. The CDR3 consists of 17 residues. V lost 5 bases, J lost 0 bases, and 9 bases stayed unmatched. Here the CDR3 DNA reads TGTGCCAGCAGCCTCGGACTAGCCGAAGTCTCCTACAATGAGCAGTTCTTC. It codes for CASSLGLAEVSYNEQFF.

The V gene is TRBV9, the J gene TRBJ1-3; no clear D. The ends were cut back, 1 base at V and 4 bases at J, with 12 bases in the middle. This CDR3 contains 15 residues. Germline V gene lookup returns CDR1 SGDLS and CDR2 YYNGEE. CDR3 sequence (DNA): TGTGCCAGCAGCGTAATGGAGGGTTCGGGAAACACCATATATTTT. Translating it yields CASSVMEGSGNTIYF.

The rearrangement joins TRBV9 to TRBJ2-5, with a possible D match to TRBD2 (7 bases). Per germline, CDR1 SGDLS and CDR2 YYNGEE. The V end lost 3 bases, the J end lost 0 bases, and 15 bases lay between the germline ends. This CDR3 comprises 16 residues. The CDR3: CASSAGGGKYQETQYF. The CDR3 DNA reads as TGTGCCAGCAGCGCGGGGGGCGGAAAATACCAAGAGACCCAGTACTTC.

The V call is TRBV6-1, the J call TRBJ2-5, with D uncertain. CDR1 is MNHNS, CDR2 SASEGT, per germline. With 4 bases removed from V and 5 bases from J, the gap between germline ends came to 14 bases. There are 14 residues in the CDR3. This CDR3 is CASSALYSVETQYF. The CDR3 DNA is TGTGCCAGCAGTGCCTTGTATAGTGTTGAGACCCAGTACTTC.

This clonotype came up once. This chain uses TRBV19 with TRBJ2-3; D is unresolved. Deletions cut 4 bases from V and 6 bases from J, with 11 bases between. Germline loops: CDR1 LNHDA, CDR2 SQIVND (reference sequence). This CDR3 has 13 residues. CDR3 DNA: TGTGCCAGTAGTAACCGACAAGGCGATACGCAGTATTTT. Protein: CASSNRQGDTQYF. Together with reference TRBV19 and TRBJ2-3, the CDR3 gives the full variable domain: DGGITQSPKYLFRKEGQNVTLSCEQNLNHDAMYWYRQDPGQGLRLIYYSQIVNDFQKGDIAEGYSVSREKKESFPLTVTSAQKNPTAFYLCASSNRQGDTQYFGPGTRLTVL.

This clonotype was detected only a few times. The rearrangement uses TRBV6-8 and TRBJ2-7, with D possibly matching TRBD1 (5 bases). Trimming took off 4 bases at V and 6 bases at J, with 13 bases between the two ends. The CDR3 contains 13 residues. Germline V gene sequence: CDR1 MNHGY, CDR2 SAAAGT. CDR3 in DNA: TGTGCCAGCAGTTCCCAGTGGGGCAGCGAGCAGTACGTC. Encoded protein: CASSSQWGSEQYV.

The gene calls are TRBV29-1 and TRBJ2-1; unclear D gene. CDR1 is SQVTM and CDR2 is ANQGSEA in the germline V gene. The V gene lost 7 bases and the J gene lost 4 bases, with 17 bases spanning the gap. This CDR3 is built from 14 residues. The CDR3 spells CSALPPPTYNEQFF. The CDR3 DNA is TGCAGCGCGCTCCCTCCCCCAACTTACAATGAGCAGTTCTTC.

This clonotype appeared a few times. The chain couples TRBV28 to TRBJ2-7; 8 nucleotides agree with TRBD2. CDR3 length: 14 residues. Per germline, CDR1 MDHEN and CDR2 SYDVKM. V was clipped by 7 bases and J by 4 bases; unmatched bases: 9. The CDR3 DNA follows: TGTGCCAGCACCGGCGGGGGGAGGATATACGAGCAGTACTTC. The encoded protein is CASTGGGRIYEQYF. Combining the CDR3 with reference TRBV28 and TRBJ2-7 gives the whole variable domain DVKVTQSSRYLVKRTGEKVFLECVQDMDHENMFWYRQDPGLGLRLIYFSYDVKMKEKGDIPEGYSVSREKKERFSLILESASTNQTSMYLCASTGGGRIYEQYFGPGTRLTVT.

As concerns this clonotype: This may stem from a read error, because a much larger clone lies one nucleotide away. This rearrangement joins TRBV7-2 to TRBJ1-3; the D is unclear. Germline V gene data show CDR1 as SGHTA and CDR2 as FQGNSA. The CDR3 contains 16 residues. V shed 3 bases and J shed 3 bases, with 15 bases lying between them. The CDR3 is CASSFLISSFGNTIYF. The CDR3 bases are TGTGCCAGCAGCTTCCTTATATCCAGCTTTGGAAACACCATATATTTT.

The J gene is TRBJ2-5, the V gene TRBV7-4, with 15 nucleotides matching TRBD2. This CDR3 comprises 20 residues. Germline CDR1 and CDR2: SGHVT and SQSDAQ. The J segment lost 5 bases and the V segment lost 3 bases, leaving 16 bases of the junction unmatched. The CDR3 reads CASSFRLAGTSGRTRETQYF. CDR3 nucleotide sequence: TGTGCCAGCAGCTTTCGGCTGGCCGGGACTAGCGGGAGGACCCGTGAGACCCAGTACTTC.